A selection of T cell receptor beta chains follows, all from one sample in a study of T cell responses to AZD1222 COVID-19 vaccine. Only in-frame clones appear in the TCRdb table, and some are missing; sequencing was by immunoSEQ multiplex PCR. The top ten hold 7.6% of the sample, which has roughly 130,000 clones, around 90% seen once. The sample here was peripheral blood, taken on day 0 of AZD1222 vaccination. The receptors stem from an adult in good health. Each CDR3 is given with its conserved first and last residue. The D gene is left open where the match is weak. A clone size is listed for some rows: how often the clone was seen (once, few, many), or a class if it is expanded.

J gene,CDR3 length,clone size,D gene,V gene,CDR3 DNA,CDR3 protein
TRBJ1-4,13,-,TRBD1,TRBV7-9,TGTGCCAGCAGCAGACAGGGGAATGAAAAACTGTTTTTT,CASSRQGNEKLFF
TRBJ2-7,12,-,-,TRBV7-8,TGTGCCAGCAGCCAAAACTTGGACGAGCAGTACTTC,CASSQNLDEQYF
TRBJ1-6,14,-,-,TRBV27,TGTGCCAGCAGTTTACGGTCAGATAATTCACCCCTCCACTTT,CASSLRSDNSPLHF
TRBJ1-4,13,-,-,TRBV28,TGTGCCAGCAGTTTAATGCTGGGGCGGAGGCTGTTTTTT,CASSLMLGRRLFF
TRBJ2-2,14,-,TRBD2,TRBV19,TGTGCCAGTAGTAAGGCGGGAGAGGTCGGGGAGCTGTTTTTT,CASSKAGEVGELFF
TRBJ1-1,13,-,-,TRBV18,TGTGCCAGCTCACCAGGGATGAACACTGAAGCTTTCTTT,CASSPGMNTEAFF
TRBJ2-5,15,-,-,TRBV7-9,TGTGCCAGCAGCTCAGAATGGCGGGCCCAAGAGACCCAGTACTTC,CASSSEWRAQETQYF
TRBJ1-1,12,-,-,TRBV29-1,TGCAGCGTCGCGCGGCAGGGGATTGAAGCTTTCTTT,CSVARQGIEAFF
TRBJ1-5,15,once,-,TRBV23-1,TGCGCCAGCAGTCTTTGGGACCGCCGCAATCAGCCCCAGCATTTT,CASSLWDRRNQPQHF
TRBJ2-3,12,-,-,TRBV2,TGTGCCAGCAGTGAAGAGGGGGATACGCAGTATTTT,CASSEEGDTQYF
TRBJ1-1,14,-,TRBD1,TRBV14,TGTGCCAGCAGCCTGACAGGGCTAGGGGCTGAAGCTTTCTTT,CASSLTGLGAEAFF
TRBJ2-1,18,-,TRBD1,TRBV2,TGTGCCAGCAGTGAAAGGGGGCCCTCAAGTTCGAACTACAATGAGCAGTTCTTC,CASSERGPSSSNYNEQFF
TRBJ1-1,14,-,-,TRBV12-5,TGTGCTAGTGACTTGGCAGGCATGAACACTGAAGCTTTCTTT,CASDLAGMNTEAFF
TRBJ1-3,15,-,-,TRBV10-3,TGTGCCATCAGTCGGATCGGTTTTGCGGGAAACACCATATATTTT,CAISRIGFAGNTIYF
TRBJ1-6,15,-,TRBD1,TRBV7-3,TGTGCCAGCAGCTCAGGACAGGGGGCGAATTCACCCCTCCACTTT,CASSSGQGANSPLHF
TRBJ2-6,15,-,TRBD1,TRBV27,TGTGCCAGCAGTTCAGGGGGCGCTGGGGCCAACGTCCTGACTTTC,CASSSGGAGANVLTF
TRBJ1-3,14,-,-,TRBV7-8,TGTGCCAGCAAGATGGGGATTGCTGGAAACACCATATATTTT,CASKMGIAGNTIYF
TRBJ1-1,19,-,-,TRBV19,TGTGCCAGTAGTATAATGAGAGGCTTGGACAAGCTCTTTTGGACTGAAGCTTTCTTT,CASSIMRGLDKLFWTEAFF
TRBJ2-2,14,-,-,TRBV3-1/TRBV3-2,TGTGCCAGCAGCCAAGATTGGTCCTCCGGGGAGCTGTTTTTT,CASSQDWSSGELFF
TRBJ1-1,14,-,-,TRBV6-6,TGTGCCAGCAGGGCCTGGGACACGAACACTGAAGCTTTCTTT,CASRAWDTNTEAFF
TRBJ1-4,16,-,-,TRBV21-1,TGTGCCAGCGAGGGACCCGGGACAGCAATTAATGAAAAACTGTTTTTT,CASEGPGTAINEKLFF
TRBJ2-3,15,once,TRBD2,TRBV2,TGTGCCAGCATGGGGCCTAGCGGGGAGTGGGATACGCAGTATTTT,CASMGPSGEWDTQYF
TRBJ1-2,14,-,TRBD1,TRBV6-5,TGTGCCAGCAGTCCTGGGACAGGTTTCTATGGCTACACCTTC,CASSPGTGFYGYTF
TRBJ1-1,14,-,-,TRBV5-1,TGCGCCAGCAGCTTGGGCGCGGGGAACACTGAAGCTTTCTTT,CASSLGAGNTEAFF
TRBJ2-5,12,-,-,TRBV27,TGTGCCAGCAGACAGGGAACAGAGACCCAGTACTTC,CASRQGTETQYF
TRBJ1-5,14,-,-,TRBV19,TGTGCCAGTAGAACGACAGGACACAATCAGCCCCAGCATTTT,CASRTTGHNQPQHF
TRBJ2-2,20,-,TRBD2,TRBV7-6,TGTGCCAGCAGCCCAAGCTTGGGGGGGCTAGCGGGAGTCAACACCGGGGAGCTGTTTTTT,CASSPSLGGLAGVNTGELFF
TRBJ2-5,13,-,-,TRBV7-2,TGTGCCAGCAGCTTAGGGGAGGCGGAGACCCAGTACTTC,CASSLGEAETQYF
TRBJ2-6,18,-,-,TRBV7-8,TGTGCCAGCAGCCTCATTAATACAGGGTCCTCTGGGGCCAACGTCCTGACTTTC,CASSLINTGSSGANVLTF
TRBJ1-3,14,-,-,TRBV19,TGTGCCAGTAGTACGCGGACCGGGGGAAACACCATATATTTT,CASSTRTGGNTIYF
TRBJ1-5,14,-,-,TRBV9,TGTGCCAGCAGCGCCGGGGGTCCGGGTCAGCCCCAGCATTTT,CASSAGGPGQPQHF
TRBJ1-1,15,-,TRBD1,TRBV7-9,TGTGCCAGCAGCTTAGATGGCAGGGGGGGAGCTGAAGCTTTCTTT,CASSLDGRGGAEAFF
TRBJ1-6,15,-,-,TRBV28,TGTGCCAGCAGTGCATCAGGGACACTGCATTCACCCCTCCACTTT,CASSASGTLHSPLHF
TRBJ2-7,12,-,-,TRBV2,TGTGCCAGCAGTCTGGGGTCCTACGAGCAGTACTTC,CASSLGSYEQYF
TRBJ1-5,14,once,-,TRBV3-1/TRBV3-2,TGTGCCAGCAGCCAGACGAATTCTAATCAGCCCCAGCATTTT,CASSQTNSNQPQHF
TRBJ2-1,15,-,-,TRBV6-5,TGTGCCAGCAGACCTACGGGACAATACTACAATGAGCAGTTCTTC,CASRPTGQYYNEQFF
TRBJ2-7,15,-,TRBD1,TRBV9,TGTGCCAGCAGCGTAGGGGGACAGGGATCCTACGAGCAGTACTTC,CASSVGGQGSYEQYF
TRBJ2-7,15,-,-,TRBV6-5,TGTGCCAGCAGCTCACTGGGAGCCTGGATATACGAGCAGTACTTC,CASSSLGAWIYEQYF
TRBJ2-7,13,-,TRBD2,TRBV6-5,TGTGCCGGCGGGACTAGCGGTCCCTACGAGCAGTACTTC,CAGGTSGPYEQYF
TRBJ2-7,16,-,TRBD2,TRBV7-2,TGTGCCAGCAGCTTAGGGTCTAGCGGGACCCTCTACGAGCAGTACTTC,CASSLGSSGTLYEQYF
TRBJ1-1,11,-,-,TRBV6-5,TGTGCCAGCAGTTTTCACACTGAAGCTTTCTTT,CASSFHTEAFF
TRBJ2-1,13,-,TRBD1,TRBV6-5,TGTGCCAGCAGGGACACAGGGGTACCTGAGCAGTTCTTC,CASRDTGVPEQFF
TRBJ1-1,13,-,TRBD1,TRBV5-6,TGTGCCAGCAGCTCGACAGGGATCACTGAAGCTTTCTTT,CASSSTGITEAFF
TRBJ1-2,13,few,-,TRBV7-2,TGTGCCAGCAGCTTGGTGGGGGGTGTTAGATACACCTTC,CASSLVGGVRYTF
TRBJ1-2,16,-,TRBD1,TRBV29-1,TGCAGCGTTAATGACCTCGGGACAGGCGTGAGCTATGGCTACACCTTC,CSVNDLGTGVSYGYTF
TRBJ1-1,15,few,-,TRBV7-2,TGTGCCAGCAGCTTCTATCCCTCAGGGAACACTGAAGCTTTCTTT,CASSFYPSGNTEAFF
TRBJ1-1,14,-,-,TRBV7-3,TGTGCCAGCAGCTTAACGACGGGGAACACTGAAGCTTTCTTT,CASSLTTGNTEAFF
TRBJ1-1,12,-,-,TRBV6-5,TGTGCCAGCAGAACGTGGGGCAGGGAAGCTTTCTTT,CASRTWGREAFF
TRBJ2-1,16,-,TRBD2,TRBV27,TGTGCCAGCAGTCCCTCCCTAGCGGGAGATCTCAATGAGCAGTTCTTC,CASSPSLAGDLNEQFF
TRBJ1-6,18,-,-,TRBV15,TGTGCCACCAGCAGAGATCTGAGGACCCTCCTTAATAATTCACCCCTCCACTTT,CATSRDLRTLLNNSPLHF
TRBJ2-1,16,-,TRBD2,TRBV9,TGTGCCAGCAGCCCAGGGACTAGCGGGAGCGCGGCTGAGCAGTTCTTC,CASSPGTSGSAAEQFF
TRBJ2-7,15,-,-,TRBV9,TGTGCCAGCAGCGGAAAGGGGCCCCAATCCTACGAGCAGTACTTC,CASSGKGPQSYEQYF
TRBJ2-7,15,-,-,TRBV7-2,TGTGCCAGCAGCTTAAGGCGGGGAGGCTCCTACGAGCAGTACTTC,CASSLRRGGSYEQYF
TRBJ1-5,17,few,-,TRBV21-1,TGTGCCAGCAGCAACTCTCTGCCACCAGAGTGCAATCAGCCCCAGCATTTT,CASSNSLPPECNQPQHF
TRBJ2-1,14,-,-,TRBV6-5,TGTGCCAGCAGTTACTTCTGGGGTCCCAATGAGCAGTTCTTC,CASSYFWGPNEQFF
TRBJ1-3,14,-,-,TRBV5-1,TGCGCCAGCAAACGGACGGTGGAAGGAAACACCATATATTTT,CASKRTVEGNTIYF
TRBJ1-1,15,-,TRBD1,TRBV27,TGTGCCAGCAGACCCCGACAGGGGGCGTACACTGAAGCTTTCTTT,CASRPRQGAYTEAFF